Listed below are T cell receptor beta chains from one sample, sequenced in a study of prognosis after radiotherapy for stage I lung cancer. TCRdb used MiXCR to reprocess the multiplex PCR reads, holding one entry per CDR3 protein. The sample gives fewer than 35,000 distinct CDR3 sequences, 31% of which show up once; 12% is in the top ten. The starting material was PBMCs, obtained before or after stereotactic body radiation therapy (not recorded which). The receptor source for this set is a donor aged 50 or older with non-small cell lung cancer. Both conserved end residues are part of each CDR3. D genes are given only for firm matches. Only part of the rows carry a size: once, few, many, or a class if the clone is expanded.

V gene,D gene,J gene,clone size,CDR3 protein,CDR3 DNA
TRBV5-4,TRBD2,TRBJ2-1,many,CASSFGRPAGGQSGQFF,TGTGCCAGCAGCTTTGGCAGGCCCGCGGGAGGACAAAGTGGGCAGTTCTTC
TRBV6-1,TRBD1,TRBJ2-2,many,CATRVGQANTGELFF,TGTGCCACCCGGGTGGGACAGGCGAACACCGGGGAGCTGTTTTTT
TRBV27,.,TRBJ2-3,many,CASSLVTPTDTQYF,TGTGCCAGCAGTTTGGTGACTCCAACAGATACGCAGTATTTT
TRBV15,.,TRBJ2-7,many,CATSREGGAVYEQYF,TGTGCCACCAGCAGAGAGGGGGGAGCGGTCTACGAGCAGTACTTC
TRBV18,TRBD1,TRBJ2-6,many,CASSPLPGQGVTGANVLTF,TGTGCCAGCTCACCACTTCCGGGACAGGGGGTTACTGGGGCCAACGTCCTGACTTTC
TRBV19,.,TRBJ1-2,many,CASSGPRVREGYTF,TGTGCCAGTAGCGGCCCCAGGGTAAGGGAAGGCTACACCTTC
TRBV7-8,.,TRBJ1-5,.,CASIPTCPFQRGNQPQHF,TGTGCCAGCATCCCCACATGTCCCTTCCAGAGAGGCAATCAGCCCCAGCATTTT
TRBV28,TRBD1,TRBJ1-5,many,CASSLGTGVSNQPQHF,TGTGCCAGCAGTTTGGGGACAGGAGTTAGCAATCAGCCCCAGCATTTT
TRBV3-1,.,TRBJ1-6,many,CASSHLRGSINSPLHF,TGTGCCAGCAGCCACCTCCGGGGTTCCATTAATTCACCCCTCCACTTT
TRBV28,TRBD1,TRBJ2-4,many,CASSLLTGALAKNIQYF,TGTGCCAGCAGTTTACTCACAGGGGCCTTAGCCAAAAACATTCAGTACTTC
TRBV6-1,.,TRBJ2-5,many,CASSETAKETQYF,TGTGCCAGCAGTGAGACAGCAAAAGAGACCCAGTACTTC
TRBV19,TRBD1,TRBJ1-5,many,CASSIEAGGRQPQHF,TGTGCCAGTAGTATAGAAGCAGGGGGCCGTCAGCCCCAGCATTTT
TRBV19,.,TRBJ1-3,medium-sized,CASSLDSSLFSGNTIYF,TGTGCCAGTAGTTTGGACAGCTCCTTGTTCTCTGGAAACACCATATATTTT
TRBV29-1,.,TRBJ1-1,few,CSVRDHDLNTEAFF,TGCAGCGTTCGGGACCACGACTTGAACACTGAAGCTTTCTTT
TRBV3-1,TRBD1,TRBJ1-4,medium-sized,CASSPRQGPNEKLFF,TGTGCCAGCAGCCCCCGACAGGGACCAAATGAAAAACTGTTTTTT
TRBV6-1,.,TRBJ2-1,.,CARSGYEQFF,TGTGCCAGAAGTGGATATGAGCAGTTCTTC
TRBV30,.,TRBJ1-5,many,CAWSQPQHF,TGTGCCTGGAGTCAGCCCCAGCATTTT
TRBV7-9,.,TRBJ1-2,many,CASSLSGVVGYTF,TGTGCCAGCAGCTTATCAGGGGTGGTTGGCTACACCTTC
TRBV7-2,TRBD2,TRBJ2-1,many,CASSYREGYNEQFF,TGTGCCAGCAGCTATCGGGAGGGTTACAATGAGCAGTTCTTC
TRBV12-3/TRBV12-4,TRBD1,TRBJ1-2,many,CASSLWDRPNYGYTF,TGTGCCAGCAGCCTGTGGGACAGACCAAACTATGGCTACACCTTC
TRBV5-1,TRBD1,TRBJ1-1,many,CASSLVVGQGGTEAFF,TGCGCCAGCAGCTTGGTGGTGGGACAGGGTGGCACTGAAGCTTTCTTT
TRBV7-9,TRBD2,TRBJ2-3,many,CASSLGGLAGRTDTQYF,TGTGCCAGCAGCTTAGGCGGCCTAGCGGGACGCACAGATACGCAGTATTTT
TRBV19,TRBD1,TRBJ2-7,many,CASSNLPGQGRNEQYF,TGTGCCAGTAGTAACTTACCGGGACAGGGGAGGAACGAGCAGTACTTC
TRBV5-1,.,TRBJ1-1,many,CASSGGPGGINTEAFF,TGCGCCAGCAGCGGGGGACCGGGCGGAATCAACACTGAAGCTTTCTTT
TRBV19,TRBD2,TRBJ2-5,many,CASSIPASGMVETQYF,TGTGCCAGTAGTATACCGGCTAGCGGGATGGTCGAGACCCAGTACTTC
TRBV6-1,TRBD2,TRBJ2-7,.,CASTVIAGGPAYEQYF,TGTGCCAGCACCGTCATAGCGGGAGGGCCTGCCTACGAACAGTACTTC
TRBV3-1,.,TRBJ2-5,.,CASIPKVAIETQYF,TGTGCCAGCATCCCCAAGGTAGCGATAGAGACCCAGTACTTC
TRBV2,TRBD2,TRBJ2-3,many,CASSRTGTMLTDTQYF,TGTGCCAGCAGTCGAACCGGGACTATGCTCACAGATACGCAGTATTTT
TRBV27,.,TRBJ2-7,once,CASRAPIVYEQYF,TGTGCCAGCAGGGCCCCAATCGTCTACGAGCAGTACTTC
TRBV11-2,TRBD2,TRBJ2-7,.,CASSLKGTSGIWAYEQYF,TGTGCCAGCAGCTTGAAGGGGACTAGCGGGATTTGGGCCTACGAGCAGTACTTC
TRBV20-1,.,TRBJ1-2,.,CSASTGLWYGYTF,TGCAGTGCTAGCACAGGGTTATGGTATGGCTACACCTTC
TRBV5-1,.,TRBJ2-1,.,CASSLEVVETQFF,TGCGCCAGCAGCTTGGAGGTTGTAGAGACCCAGTTCTTC
TRBV27,.,TRBJ2-1,many,CASSLYPGSLDEQFF,TGTGCCAGCAGTTTATACCCAGGGTCCTTGGATGAGCAGTTCTTC
TRBV15,TRBD2,TRBJ2-2,many,CATSSLTSGVTGELFF,TGTGCCACCAGCAGTTTGACTAGCGGGGTCACCGGGGAGCTGTTTTTT
TRBV10-3,.,TRBJ2-7,many,CAISVEGYYEQYF,TGTGCCATCAGTGTCGAGGGTTACTACGAGCAGTACTTC
TRBV10-3,TRBD1,TRBJ1-2,many,CAISDLDRGYGYTF,TGTGCCATCAGTGATCTCGACAGGGGCTATGGCTACACCTTC
TRBV3-1,.,TRBJ1-6,few,CASSPAGQSYNSPLHF,TGTGCCAGCAGCCCCGCCGGACAGTCCTATAATTCACCCCTCCACTTT
TRBV6-1,TRBD2,TRBJ2-5,many,CASSSGTSGGETQYF,TGTGCCAGCAGCTCCGGGACTAGCGGGGGAGAGACCCAGTACTTC
TRBV5-5,.,TRBJ2-7,many,CASSLSWGSEQYF,TGTGCCAGCAGCTTGTCTTGGGGTTCCGAGCAGTACTTC
TRBV7-2,TRBD1,TRBJ1-6,many,CASSLAGTGSSSPLHF,TGTGCCAGCAGCTTAGCCGGGACAGGGTCGAGTTCACCCCTCCACTTT
TRBV13,TRBD1,TRBJ1-5,many,CASSRPGGHQPQHF,TGTGCCAGCAGCCGTCCAGGGGGGCATCAGCCCCAGCATTTT
TRBV6-4,.,TRBJ1-1,many,CASTLTGYTEAFF,TGTGCCAGCACCCTAACAGGGTACACTGAAGCTTTCTTT
TRBV30,.,TRBJ2-3,many,CASYAIFGTDTQYF,TGTGCCTCCTACGCTATCTTTGGCACAGATACGCAGTATTTT
TRBV11-2,TRBD2,TRBJ2-1,.,CASSLVRGVATTYNEQFF,TGTGCCAGCAGCTTAGTTCGGGGGGTGGCGACGACCTACAATGAGCAGTTCTTC
TRBV7-6,.,TRBJ1-5,many,CASSLGRGYQPQHF,TGTGCCAGCAGCTTAGGTAGGGGGTACCAGCCCCAGCATTTT
TRBV20-1,TRBD2,TRBJ2-1,medium-sized,CSAREMGGSSYNEQFF,TGCAGTGCTAGAGAGATGGGCGGGAGCTCCTACAATGAGCAGTTCTTC
TRBV13,TRBD2,TRBJ2-1,.,CASSSLLAGGNEQFF,TGTGCCAGCAGCTCGTTACTAGCGGGAGGGAATGAGCAGTTCTTC
TRBV18,TRBD1,TRBJ1-5,many,CASSQHRGSEQPQHF,TGTGCCAGCTCACAACACAGGGGGTCCGAACAGCCCCAGCATTTT
TRBV5-4,TRBD2,TRBJ2-7,many,CASSFDGRWYEQYF,TGTGCCAGCAGCTTTGACGGGAGGTGGTACGAGCAGTACTTC
TRBV6-1,TRBD2,TRBJ2-3,.,CASSTTSVGTISTDTQYF,TGTGCCAGCAGTACGACTAGTGTGGGGACTATTAGCACAGATACGCAGTATTTT
TRBV7-9,TRBD1,TRBJ2-1,many,CASSTGTGVGEQFF,TGTGCCAGCAGCACCGGGACAGGGGTAGGTGAGCAGTTCTTC
TRBV12-3/TRBV12-4,.,TRBJ2-1,few,CASNPSGVYNEQFF,TGTGCCAGCAACCCCAGCGGAGTCTACAATGAGCAGTTCTTC
TRBV24-1,.,TRBJ1-4,many,CATSKGGAGNEKLFF,TGTGCCACCTCGAAAGGGGGAGCCGGTAATGAAAAACTGTTTTTT